This T cell receptor beta chain was recorded in a study of T cells in Graves' hyperthyroidism and ophthalmopathy. Stable disease denoted Graves' hyperthyroidism without ophthalmopathy progression within 18 months. TCR beta CDR3 region amplification was performed from RNA transcripts. A set of HTBI primers served as the primers for a first-round RT-PCR of the TCR CDR3. One entry per CDR3 protein, called by TCRdb with MiXCR from the multiplex PCR reads. The sample has around 720,000 distinct CDR3 sequences; 35% are singletons. In this sample, this clonotype turned up many times. Sequencing input: blood. This receptor was taken from a woman between 40 and 50 years old with Graves' hyperthyroidism.

The CDR3 DNA is TGTGCCAGTACCCGAACGATAGACAATCAGCCCCAGCATTTT. Translation: CASTRTIDNQPQHF. The J gene is TRBJ1-5, the V gene TRBV19; D is ambiguous. Germline-derived CDR1 and CDR2 are LNHDA and SQIVND (reference sequence). The CDR3 runs to 14 residues. V lost 7 bases to trimming and J lost 3 bases, with 13 bases between them. Drawing the rest from reference TRBV19 and TRBJ1-5, the complete variable domain is DGGITQSPKYLFRKEGQNVTLSCEQNLNHDAMYWYRQDPGQGLRLIYYSQIVNDFQKGDIAEGYSVSREKKESFPLTVTSAQKNPTAFYLCASTRTIDNQPQHFGDGTRLSIL.